The next 20 T cell receptor beta chains were all read from a single sample in a study of blood T cells in healthy people across ages (dated by TCRdb to about 2015). The library came from 5' RACE. Sequencing was carried out with an Illumina HiSeq 2500. A second PCR of roughly 7 to 12 cycles was run with a J-beta primer mix and a sample-barcoded 5' primer. TCRdb trimmed public reads at Q25 via fastp, called clones via MiXCR and kept in-frame beta chains. Rows matching on CDR3 protein sequence are summarized as one entry with the most common DNA and genes. A total of about a million distinct CDR3 sequences appear in this sample, roughly 48% of them only once. Around 15% of the sample goes to the ten largest clones. Source material: blood. The receptors shown here come from a young man in good health.

As regards this clonotype: A read error may produce the germline difference seen at one junction end. The chain has TRBV4-2 and TRBJ1-4; no clear D gene. The CDR3 spans 15 residues. The germline CDR1 and CDR2 sequences are LGHNA and YNFKEQ. The DNA for the CDR3 is TGTACCAGCAGCCTTGACCGAAACCCGAATGAAAAACTGTTTTTT. This sequence encodes CTSSLDRNPNEKLFF.

This clonotype has just a few counts. This chain joins TRBV6-6 and TRBJ2-7, with D perhaps TRBD1 (5 bases). This CDR3 contains 15 residues. Germline-derived CDR1 and CDR2 are MNHNY and SVGAGI (reference sequence). V lost 8 bases and J 2 bases, leaving 19 bases between the germline ends. The CDR3 coding sequence is TGTGCCAGCGTCATGGAAAGGACACAAACCTACGAGCAGTACTTC. It specifies CASVMERTQTYEQYF.

The chain has TRBV7-8 and TRBJ2-5; D is perhaps TRBD1 or TRBD2 (5 bases each). The length of the CDR3 is 15 residues. From germline, CDR1 is SGHVS and CDR2 FQNEAQ. Deletions cut 1 base from V and 4 bases from J, with 13 bases between. CDR3 protein: CASSLDRQRGETQYF. The CDR3 DNA sequence: TGTGCCAGCAGCTTAGACAGACAGAGGGGAGAGACCCAGTACTTC.

As regards this clonotype: At one end, the junction sequence differs from germline, possibly due to a read error. V and J are TRBV10-3 and TRBJ2-3, with D perhaps TRBD2 (5 bases). The CDR3 covers 15 residues. Germline V gene data show CDR1 as ENHRY and CDR2 as SYGVKD. The CDR3 sequence is CANSESGLSTDTQYF. CDR3 sequence (DNA): TGTGCCAACAGTGAGTCCGGACTTTCCACAGATACGCAGTATTTT.

V gene TRBV20-1 combines with J gene TRBJ2-5; TRBD1 aligns across 7 bases. The length of the CDR3 is 15 residues. The germline V gene encodes CDR1 DFQATT and CDR2 SNEGSKA (reference sequence). The junction had 9 bases not matched to a gene; V was cut back by 0 bases and J by 5 bases. This CDR3 is CSARDAGQVQETQYF. CDR3 nucleotides: TGCAGTGCTAGAGATGCTGGACAGGTCCAGGAGACCCAGTACTTC.

The gene calls are TRBV18 and TRBJ2-7; TRBD1 matches 8 bases. This CDR3 region has 12 residues. Trimming at V came to 8 bases and at J to 12 bases, leaving 12 bases not matched to a gene. Germline-derived CDR1 and CDR2 are KGHSH and LQKENI. CDR3 region: CASHRGEETRYF. For the CDR3, the DNA is TGTGCCAGCCACAGGGGGGAAGAGACCCGGTACTTC.

This clonotype has just a few counts. V is TRBV20-1 and J is TRBJ1-2; 9 nucleotides agree with TRBD1. The germline V gene encodes CDR1 DFQATT and CDR2 SNEGSKA (reference sequence). CDR3 length: 17 amino acids. V lost 0 bases to trimming and J lost 3 bases; unmatched junction nucleotides: 11. DNA for the CDR3: TGCAGTGCTAGAGATCGTTTTCGGGACAGGGTGGACTATGGCTACACCTTC. Amino acid sequence: CSARDRFRDRVDYGYTF.

The J gene is TRBJ1-6, the V gene TRBV7-2; TRBD1 matches at 10 bases. CDR1 SGHTA and CDR2 FQGNSA come from the germline V gene. J lost 7 bases, V lost 5 bases, and 8 bases had no gene match. The CDR3 extends over 16 amino acids. The CDR3 loop is CASSQLTGGRNSPLHF. In nucleotides, the CDR3 is TGTGCCAGCAGCCAATTGACAGGGGGCCGGAATTCACCCCTCCACTTT. Using reference TRBV7-2 and TRBJ1-6 for the parts outside the CDR3, the full variable domain is GAGVSQSPSNKVTEKGKDVELRCDPISGHTALYWYRQSLGQGLEFLIYFQGNSAPDKSGLPSDRFSAERTGGSVSTLTIQRTQQEDSAVYLCASSQLTGGRNSPLHFGNGTRLTVT.

This clonotype was counted only a few times. The chain uses TRBV3-1 and TRBJ1-6, with 7 bases matching TRBD1. This CDR3 is built from 14 residues. J gave up 4 bases and V 3 bases, and 0 bases lay outside the gene matches. The germline V gene has CDR1 LGHDT and CDR2 YNNKEL (reference sequence). CDR3 region: CASSQGQYNSPLHF. The CDR3 DNA follows: TGTGCCAGCAGCCAGGGACAGTATAATTCACCCCTCCACTTT.

CDR3 region: CASSLTVSPLHF. The CDR3 coding sequence is TGTGCCAGCAGCCTCACTGTCTCACCCCTCCACTTT. The gene calls are TRBV12-3 or TRBV12-4 and TRBJ1-6; D is unclear. The CDR3 loop spans 12 amino acids. Trimming shortened V by 6 bases and J by 10 bases, and 10 bases separated the two germline ends.

The chain has TRBV6-2 or TRBV6-3 and TRBJ2-4, with TRBD2 matching 9 bases. The V and J ends lost 2 bases and 0 bases, in that order; junction bases with no gene match: 8. Germline values: CDR1 MNHEY, CDR2 SVGEGT. The CDR3 sequence is 18 residues long. The CDR3 spells CASSYPSLAGVAKNIQYF. In DNA form, the CDR3 reads TGTGCCAGCAGTTACCCCTCTTTAGCGGGGGTAGCCAAAAACATTCAGTACTTC.

The rearrangement joins TRBV7-3 to TRBJ2-2; tentatively, D is TRBD2 (5 bases). The CDR3 totals 14 residues. The V gene lost 6 bases and the J gene lost 4 bases, with 12 bases spanning the gap. Germline CDR1 is SGHTA and CDR2 is FQGTGA. The CDR3 is CASRSGDATGELFF. The CDR3 DNA reads TGTGCCAGCAGATCCGGGGATGCCACCGGGGAGCTGTTTTTT.

The J gene is TRBJ2-3, the V gene TRBV9; TRBD1 agrees at 7 bases. From germline, CDR1 is SGDLS and CDR2 YYNGEE. This CDR3 contains 16 residues. V dropped 3 bases and J dropped 3; count of bases not matched to a gene: 10. The CDR3 reads CASSGPTGTGTDTQYF. In DNA, the CDR3 is TGTGCCAGCAGCGGACCGACAGGGACGGGTACAGATACGCAGTATTTT.

This clonotype has more than one count but fewer than ten. It may be a read error: a sequence one base away is much more abundant. This chain connects TRBV7-9 to TRBJ2-5; a weak D match, TRBD1 (6 bases). CDR3 length: 15 amino acids. CDR1 and CDR2 from the germline V gene are SEHNR and FQNEAQ (reference sequence). V was cut by 5 bases and J by 3 bases, with 16 bases left in between. CDR3 nucleotide sequence: TGTGCCAGCAGCAGAGGGGGACCGAGTAAAGAGACCCAGTACTTC. It translates to CASSRGGPSKETQYF. Full variable domain (rest looked up from reference TRBV7-9 and TRBJ2-5): DTGVSQNPRHKITKRGQNVTFRCDPISEHNRLYWYRQTLGQGPEFLTYFQNEAQLEKSRLLSDRFSAERPKGSFSTLEIQRTEQGDSAMYLCASSRGGPSKETQYFGPGTRLLVL.

V gene TRBV19 combines with J gene TRBJ2-3; D remains unclear. Trimming removed 3 bases from V and 6 bases from J, with 13 bases in between. Germline CDR1 reads LNHDA; CDR2 reads SQIVND (reference sequence). The CDR3 extends over 14 amino acids. CDR3 sequence (DNA): TGTGCCAGTAGTATGCTCGATCCGAAGGATACGCAGTATTTT. Translating gives CASSMLDPKDTQYF.

V and J are TRBV6-2 or TRBV6-3 and TRBJ2-2; the D gene is possibly TRBD2 (6 bases). The germline V gene has CDR1 MNHEY and CDR2 SVGEGT. The V gene lost 5 bases and the J gene lost 0 bases, with 13 bases spanning the gap. The CDR3 is 16 residues long. CDR3: CASSTAWGANTGELFF. The DNA for the CDR3 is TGTGCCAGCAGTACCGCTTGGGGGGCGAACACCGGGGAGCTGTTTTTT.

As for this clonotype: One junction end disagrees with the germline gene, perhaps due to a read error. The rearrangement joins TRBV5-1 to TRBJ2-3, with TRBD2 matching 8 bases. Looked up from germline, CDR1 is SGHRS and CDR2 is YFSETQ. The CDR3 runs to 15 residues. This CDR3 is CVSSPTSAGTDTQYF. The DNA of the CDR3 is TGCGTCAGCAGCCCGACTAGCGCGGGGACAGATACGCAGTATTTT.

This clonotype is a singleton in its sample. The V gene is TRBV12-3 or TRBV12-4, the J gene TRBJ2-6; possible D gene TRBD2, 5 bases. V lost 7 bases to trimming and J lost 4 bases, with 17 bases between them. The CDR3 loop spans 16 amino acids. The CDR3 DNA is TGTGCCAGCATTCCCGGACTCGGACGCGGGGCCAACGTCCTGACTTTC. The encoded protein is CASIPGLGRGANVLTF.

The chain is built from TRBV12-3 or TRBV12-4 and TRBJ1-5, with a tentative D call TRBD1 (5 bases). Trimming pared 2 bases from V and 5 bases from J, leaving 19 bases between. This CDR3 spans 17 amino acids. CDR3 sequence reads: CASSLLGRVKIHQPQHF. CDR3 in DNA: TGTGCCAGCAGTTTATTGGGCAGGGTGAAGATCCATCAGCCCCAGCATTTT.

This clonotype has only a few counts. The chain joins TRBV7-2 to TRBJ1-2; a weak D match, TRBD1 (6 bases). The V and J ends lost 4 bases and 4 bases respectively, with 13 bases between them. The CDR3 has 14 residues. The germline V gene has CDR1 SGHTA and CDR2 FQGNSA. This CDR3 reads CASSYPGTTYGYTF. CDR3 nucleotides: TGTGCCAGCAGCTATCCCGGGACAACCTATGGCTACACCTTC.